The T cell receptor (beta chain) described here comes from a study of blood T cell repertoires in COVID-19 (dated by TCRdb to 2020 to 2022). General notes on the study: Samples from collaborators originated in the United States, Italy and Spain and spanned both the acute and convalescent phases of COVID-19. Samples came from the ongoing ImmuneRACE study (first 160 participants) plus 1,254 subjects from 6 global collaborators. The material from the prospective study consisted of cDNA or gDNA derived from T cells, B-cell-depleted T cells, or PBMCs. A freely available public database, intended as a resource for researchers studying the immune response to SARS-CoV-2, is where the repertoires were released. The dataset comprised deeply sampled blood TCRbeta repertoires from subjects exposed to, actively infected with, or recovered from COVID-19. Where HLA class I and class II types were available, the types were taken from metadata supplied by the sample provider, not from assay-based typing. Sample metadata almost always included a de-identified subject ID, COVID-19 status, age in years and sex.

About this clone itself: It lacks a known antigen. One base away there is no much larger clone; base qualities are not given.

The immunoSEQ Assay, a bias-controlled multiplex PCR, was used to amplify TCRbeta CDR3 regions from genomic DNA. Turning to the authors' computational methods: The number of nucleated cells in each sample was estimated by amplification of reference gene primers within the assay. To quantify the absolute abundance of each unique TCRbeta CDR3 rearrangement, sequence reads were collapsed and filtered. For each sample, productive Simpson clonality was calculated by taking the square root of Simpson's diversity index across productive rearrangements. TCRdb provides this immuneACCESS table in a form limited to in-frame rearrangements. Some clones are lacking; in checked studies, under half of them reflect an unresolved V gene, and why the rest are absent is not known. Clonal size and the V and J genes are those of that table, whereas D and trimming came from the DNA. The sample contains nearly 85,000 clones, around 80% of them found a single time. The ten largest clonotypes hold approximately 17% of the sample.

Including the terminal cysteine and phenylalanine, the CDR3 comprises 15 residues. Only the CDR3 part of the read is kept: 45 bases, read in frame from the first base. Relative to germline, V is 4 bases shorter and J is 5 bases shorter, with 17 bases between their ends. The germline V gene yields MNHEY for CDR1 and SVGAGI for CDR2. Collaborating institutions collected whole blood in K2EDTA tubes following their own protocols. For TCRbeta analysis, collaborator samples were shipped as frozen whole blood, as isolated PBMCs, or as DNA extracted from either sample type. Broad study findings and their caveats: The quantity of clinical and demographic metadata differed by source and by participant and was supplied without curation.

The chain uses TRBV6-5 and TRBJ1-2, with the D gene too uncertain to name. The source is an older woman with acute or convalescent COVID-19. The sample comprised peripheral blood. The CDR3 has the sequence CASSSPTGFEYGYTF. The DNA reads TGTGCCAGCAGTTCCCCTACGGGATTTGAGTATGGCTACACCTTC.